These T cell receptor beta chains were read from a single sample in a study of CD8+CD57+ T cells in acquired aplastic anemia. MiXCR, run by TCRdb on the reads, gives a single entry per CDR3 protein. Of a few hundred thousand distinct CDR3 sequences in the sample, less than 35% were seen once. The specimen was sorted CD4+, CD8+, or CD8+CD57+ T cells (not recorded which) from PBMCs. The receptors come from a human donor with aplastic anemia. Each CDR3 is given with its conserved first and last residue.

V	J	CDR3
TRBV29-1	TRBJ1-2	CSVDSGFGNTF
TRBV9	TRBJ1-3	CASSPGVRSGNTIYF
TRBV2	TRBJ2-5	CASSPPVGETQYF
TRBV4-3	TRBJ2-7	CASSQEGTGLTYEQYF
TRBV6-1	TRBJ2-5	CAIGLAGKETRYF
TRBV11-1	TRBJ1-1	CASSFDRLTEAFF
TRBV2	TRBJ2-7	CASSFSTAYEQYF
TRBV19	TRBJ2-3	CASRDRGGTTVDTQYF
TRBV10-3	TRBJ2-2	CDRELAADTGELFF
TRBV3-1	TRBJ2-7	CASGLLYEQYF
TRBV7-3	TRBJ2-7	CASSLRGEEQYF
TRBV6-1	TRBJ1-4	CASTRSTNEKLFF
TRBV19	TRBJ2-7	CASSQQGGVEQYF
TRBV29-1	TRBJ2-7	CSVVSDNSYEQYF
TRBV18	TRBJ1-3	CASSPGPGPRDTIYF
TRBV7-9	TRBJ1-2	CASSSTITTYGYTF
TRBV11-3	TRBJ1-5	CARSLFRDSSQPQHF
TRBV11-2	TRBJ2-1	CASTMRGREAVVGEQFF